These T cell receptor beta chains were read from a single sample in a study of beta chain features in type 1 diabetes. The protocol was immunoSEQ multiplex PCR, while the TCRdb copy is restricted to in-frame clones and leaves out a portion. The table lists about 620,000 clones, around 15% of them singletons. Material for sequencing was naive CD4+ T cells from blood. These receptors were collected from a man between 18 and 35 years old in good health. Both conserved end residues are part of each CDR3. Fields, in order: V gene, J gene, CDR3 protein.

>TRBV28|TRBJ1-3
CASSLSATGNTIYF
>TRBV28|TRBJ1-2
CASSLWAGGNYGYTF
>TRBV4-3|TRBJ1-1
CASSQPGQRNTEAFF
>TRBV19|TRBJ1-5
CASSMGGNQPQHF
>TRBV9|TRBJ2-3
CASSVGILNGDTQYF
>TRBV2|TRBJ1-5
CASSRLGNQPQHF
>TRBV9|TRBJ2-7
CASSVGGLKANYEQYF
>TRBV7-2|TRBJ1-2
CASSARTGEFYGYTF
>TRBV10-3|TRBJ2-1
CAIKASRLAAYNEQFF
>TRBV10-3|TRBJ2-7
CAISEGTGQGTNEQYF
>TRBV28|TRBJ2-7
CASSPFYRGYEQYF
>TRBV6-5|TRBJ1-4
CASRVPGSEKLFF
>TRBV7-2|TRBJ2-3
CASSLGQPTSTDTQYF
>TRBV2|TRBJ2-1
CASSVDSGAYNEQFF
>TRBV10-3|TRBJ2-7
CAISDTGWEQYF